This T cell receptor beta chain was found in a study of T cells after yellow fever vaccination. This clonotype was seen a handful of times. The target antigen is unknown. By 5'RACE template switching, TCR cDNA was produced, with a universal primer site and UMIs added in the process. One entry per CDR3 protein, called by TCRdb with MiXCR from the 5' RACE reads. The repertoire holds some 300,000 distinct CDR3 sequences, with 8.5% to 10% as singletons. The CDR3 has 15 amino acids. V lost 2 bases and J 6 bases, leaving 15 bases between the germline ends. Per germline, CDR1 MNHNS and CDR2 SASEGT. General observations from the study: Subsequent booster samples again held most clones from primary vaccination (less than 98% CD4, over 80% CD8). Clonotypes shared by both compartments, CD4 and CD8, made up a small share.

The sequence was obtained from a man aged 18-30 years who received the YFV17D yellow fever vaccine. The rearrangement links TRBV6-1 to TRBJ2-3; D might be TRBD1 (5 bases). The specimen was CD4+ T cells sorted from PBMCs, collected 5 days after the yellow fever booster vaccination. The CDR3 DNA reads as TGTGCCAGCAGTGAAATGGTTGGGGCAGGGGATACGCAGTATTTT. It specifies CASSEMVGAGDTQYF.